Listed here are 17 T cell receptor beta chains from one sample, sequenced in a study of blood T cell repertoires in COVID-19. Data came from immunoSEQ multiplex PCR; TCRdb stores just in-frame clones and leaves some out. Of tens of thousands of clones in the sample, about 80% were seen once. Sequences were obtained from peripheral blood. All receptors derive from a man between 70 and 80 years old with acute or convalescent COVID-19.

The chain uses TRBV5-1 and TRBJ1-1; 11 bases agree with TRBD1. J gave up 4 bases and V 4 bases, and 6 bases lay outside the gene matches. Germline V gives CDR1 SGHRS, CDR2 YFSETQ. This CDR3 has 15 residues. CDR3 DNA sequence: TGCGCCAGCAGCCCCCTAGGGACAGGGGGCACTGAAGCTTTCTTT. It yields the protein CASSPLGTGGTEAFF. The full variable domain, completed using reference TRBV5-1 and TRBJ1-1, is KAGVTQTPRYLIKTRGQQVTLSCSPISGHRSVSWYQQTPGQGLQFLFEYFSETQRNKGNFPGRFSGRQFSNSRSEMNVSTLELGDSALYLCASSPLGTGGTEAFFGQGTRLTVV.

J is TRBJ1-1 and V is TRBV7-9; the match to TRBD1 covers 9 bases. The CDR3 loop spans 14 amino acids. Germline V CDR1 and CDR2: SEHNR, FQNEAQ (reference sequence). V shed 1 base, J shed 5 bases, and the junction held 2 bases outside the gene matches. The CDR3 reads CASSLETGGTEAFF. The CDR3 DNA sequence: TGTGCCAGCAGCTTAGAGACAGGGGGTACTGAAGCTTTCTTT.

The rearrangement uses TRBV15 and TRBJ1-6; no reliable D call. This CDR3 has 16 residues. Germline values: CDR1 LNHNV, CDR2 YYDKDF (reference sequence). V was trimmed by 3 bases and J by 0 bases, leaving 9 bases between them. CDR3 nucleotide sequence: TGTGCCACCAGCAGCTTAGGGAGCTCCTATAATTCACCCCTCCACTTT. Translation gives CATSSLGSSYNSPLHF.

This chain connects TRBV18 to TRBJ2-7; 8 nucleotides match TRBD1. Germline CDR1 and CDR2: KGHSH and LQKENI. The CDR3 runs 13 residues. With 3 bases clipped from V and 5 bases from J, the junction kept 3 bases outside the gene matches. The CDR3 sequence is CASSPGQGDEQYF. Written as DNA, the CDR3 is TGTGCCAGCTCACCCGGACAGGGCGACGAGCAGTACTTC.

The chain is built from TRBV11-2 and TRBJ1-4, with 8 positions matching TRBD1. CDR1 is SGHAT and CDR2 is FQNNGV in the germline V gene. J gave up 5 bases and V 1 base, and 0 bases lay outside the gene matches. CDR3 length: 14 amino acids. The CDR3 nucleotides are TGTGCCAGCAGCTTAGGACAGGGGAATGAAAAACTGTTTTTT. This codes for CASSLGQGNEKLFF.

The chain has TRBV12-3 or TRBV12-4 and TRBJ2-7, with D unresolved. V lost 3 bases, J lost 7 bases, and 10 bases lay in between. The CDR3 runs to 12 residues. This CDR3 reads CASSLFSREQYF. The CDR3 DNA follows: TGTGCCAGCAGTTTGTTTTCGAGGGAGCAGTACTTC.

The chain recombines TRBV25-1 with TRBJ2-5; D not certain. V lost 2 bases and J lost 2, with 12 bases in between. The length of the CDR3 is 15 residues. Germline CDR1 and CDR2: MGHDK and SYGVNS. The CDR3 region is CASSELVALQETQYF. The CDR3 nucleotides are TGTGCCAGCAGTGAACTTGTGGCTCTGCAAGAGACCCAGTACTTC.

This chain joins TRBV27 and TRBJ2-2; D not certain. This CDR3 has 13 residues. Germline-derived CDR1 and CDR2 are MNHEY and SMNVEV (reference sequence). Trimming removed 1 base from V and 2 bases from J, with 2 bases in between. This CDR3 is CASSLLNTGELFF. The CDR3 DNA follows: TGTGCCAGCAGTTTATTAAACACCGGGGAGCTGTTTTTT.

The chain couples TRBV18 to TRBJ1-2; TRBD1 matches 7 bases. With V trimmed by 4 bases and J by 4 bases, 0 bases remained unmatched. The V gene's germline CDR1 is KGHSH and CDR2 LQKENI. CDR3 length: 12 residues. The CDR3: CASSRDSYGYTF. In DNA, the CDR3 is TGTGCCAGCTCACGGGACAGCTATGGCTACACCTTC.

V gene TRBV5-4 combines with J gene TRBJ2-1; 9 bases map to TRBD2. Germline values: CDR1 SGHNT, CDR2 YYREEE (reference sequence). The CDR3 is 16 residues long. The V gene end was trimmed by 0 bases and the J gene end by 4 bases; junction bases not matched to a gene: 5. The CDR3 bases are TGTGCCAGCAGCTTGGCCCCAGCGGGAGGATACAATGAGCAGTTCTTC. The encoded protein is CASSLAPAGGYNEQFF.

V gene TRBV29-1 combines with J gene TRBJ1-2, with D perhaps matching TRBD1 (6 bases). The CDR3 length is 13 residues. CDR1 is SQVTM, CDR2 ANQGSEA, per germline. Between the trimmed V and J ends, which lost 4 bases and 6 bases, there was a span of 15 bases. In DNA, the CDR3 is TGCAGCGTTGGAGCCACAGGGTTCGATGGCTACACCTTC. Translation gives CSVGATGFDGYTF.

The chain combines TRBV5-1 with TRBJ2-2; 10 bases map to TRBD2. The trim removed 0 bases at V and 4 bases at J, leaving 3 bases unmatched. In germline, CDR1 is SGHRS, CDR2 YFSETQ. The CDR3 runs to 16 residues. The CDR3 bases are TGCGCCAGCAGCTTGGCTAGCGGGAGTGTCACCGGGGAGCTGTTTTTT. This codes for CASSLASGSVTGELFF.

This rearrangement joins TRBV10-3 to TRBJ2-3; 10 nucleotides match TRBD2. Unmatched junction bases numbered 5, after V lost 4 bases and J lost 1 base. CDR1 and CDR2 (germline): ENHRY, SYGVKD. CDR3 length: 16 amino acids. CDR3 residues: CAISVTSGTRTDTQYF. DNA of the CDR3: TGTGCCATCAGTGTAACTAGCGGGACCCGCACAGATACGCAGTATTTT.

The rearrangement links TRBV7-8 to TRBJ1-2; D remains ambiguous. CDR3 length: 13 amino acids. CDR1 is SGHVS and CDR2 is FQNEAQ in the germline V gene. V dropped 0 bases and J dropped 10 bases, with 12 bases sitting between them. This CDR3 is CASSLANWQDYTF. Here the CDR3 DNA reads TGTGCCAGCAGCTTAGCGAATTGGCAAGACTACACCTTC.

The chain has TRBV19 and TRBJ1-2, with 7 bases that match TRBD1. The CDR3 loop spans 13 amino acids. Looked up from germline, CDR1 is LNHDA and CDR2 is SQIVND (reference sequence). With 2 bases clipped from V and 8 bases from J, the junction kept 5 bases outside the gene matches. The CDR3, as DNA: TGTGCCAGTAGTATAAGGCAGGGGGACGGCTACACCTTC. It translates to CASSIRQGDGYTF.

This clone has more than one count but fewer than ten. The chain employs TRBV5-4 and TRBJ1-1; 7 positions agree with TRBD1. This CDR3 is built from 15 residues. Per germline, CDR1 SGHNT and CDR2 YYREEE (reference sequence). J was trimmed by 0 bases and V by 3 bases; bases with no gene match: 5. DNA for the CDR3: TGTGCCAGCAGCTCACCGGGACAGCTGAACACTGAAGCTTTCTTT. Translated, it gives CASSSPGQLNTEAFF.

The chain links TRBV2 to TRBJ2-1; 8 bases match TRBD2. The CDR3 covers 13 residues. Germline lookup yields CDR1 SNHLY and CDR2 FYNNEI. With 4 bases clipped from V and 9 bases from J, the junction kept 5 bases outside the gene matches. The DNA for the CDR3 is TGTGCCAGCAGTGGAGGACTAGCCCGTGAGCAGTTCTTC. Protein sequence: CASSGGLAREQFF.